This T cell receptor beta chain was obtained from a study of cytomegalovirus exposure and HLA in healthy donors. Overall study context: An analysis done earlier identified approximately 120 million unique TCR beta sequences from approximately 200 million T cells.

General study points: There were some V segments, including TRBV6-2 and TRBV6-3, excluded as indistinguishable. It was reported that TCR beta sequences correctly inferred the HLA-A and HLA-B alleles for most subjects.

On this clone: Its antigen is as yet unknown.

The CDR3 contains 15 residues. Germline V lookup: CDR1 SEHNR, CDR2 FQNEAQ (reference sequence). The V end lost 5 bases, the J end lost 6 bases, and 19 bases lay between the germline ends. The PCR was carried out with 60 Vbeta primers and 13 Jbeta primers. Only in-frame clones appear in the TCRdb table, and some are missing; sequencing was by immunoSEQ multiplex PCR. This table has more than 75,000 clones, about four fifths appearing once. Input material: PBMCs. V is TRBV7-9 and J is TRBJ1-1, with D perhaps matching TRBD1 (6 bases). The receptor was isolated from a woman in her late teens or twenties in good health and CMV-seropositive. CDR3 in amino acids: CASSRGGAGPPEAFF. The CDR3, as DNA: TGTGCCAGCAGCAGGGGGGGAGCGGGGCCTCCTGAAGCTTTCTTT.